What follows are 7 T cell receptor beta chains derived from one specimen sequenced in a study of shared clonotypes between healthy human individuals (dated by TCRdb to the early 2020s). Library generation was performed with the immunoSEQ multiplex PCR assay. TCRdb re-hosts the immuneACCESS table, in-frame sequences only. Its copies lack some clones; in the studies checked, an unresolved V gene accounts for under half of them, and the cause for the rest is not known. Within this sample are about 1 million clones, with around 74% of them counted one time only. The ten largest make up 1.2% to 1.5% of the sample. The source material was memory CD4+ T cells sorted from blood. The cell subset or site label for this specimen denotes: CD45RA-negative fraction. Receptor source: a man between 18 and 29 years old in good health.

The J gene is TRBJ1-3, the V gene TRBV13; D is unclear. V dropped 6 bases and J dropped 0 bases, with 12 bases sitting between them. Germline loops: CDR1 PRHDT, CDR2 FYEKMQ (reference sequence). This CDR3 is built from 15 residues. For the CDR3, the DNA is TGTGCCAGCAGTACCTCAGGTAGCTCTGGAAACACCATATATTTT. Protein: CASSTSGSSGNTIYF.

The chain has TRBV5-1 and TRBJ1-1, with a tentative D call TRBD1 (6 bases). Trimming cost V 5 bases and J 4 bases, with 18 bases left between them. The CDR3 length is 15 residues. Germline-derived CDR1 and CDR2 are SGHRS and YFSETQ. This chain's CDR3 is CASSPTGQSGTEAFF. The CDR3 DNA reads as TGCGCCAGCAGTCCAACAGGACAGTCCGGCACTGAAGCTTTCTTT. The full variable domain, completed using reference TRBV5-1 and TRBJ1-1, is KAGVTQTPRYLIKTRGQQVTLSCSPISGHRSVSWYQQTPGQGLQFLFEYFSETQRNKGNFPGRFSGRQFSNSRSEMNVSTLELGDSALYLCASSPTGQSGTEAFFGQGTRLTVV.

CDR3 sequence (DNA): TGTGCCAGCAGTTTTTTAAGCGGATCGCAAGAGACCCAGTACTTC. This translates into CASSFLSGSQETQYF. The chain recombines TRBV28 with TRBJ2-5; a possible D gene is TRBD2 (5 bases). Trimming cost V 3 bases and J 2 bases, with 13 bases left between them. CDR1 and CDR2 (germline): MDHEN, SYDVKM. The length of the CDR3 is 15 residues.

The V gene is TRBV10-1, the J gene TRBJ2-1, with 10 bases aligning to TRBD2. Germline CDR1 WNHNN, CDR2 SYGVQD (reference sequence). V trimming: 5 bases; J trimming: 4 bases; junction bases outside the gene matches: 5. The CDR3 consists of 15 residues. The CDR3 reads CASSTSGTRYNEQFF. The DNA of the CDR3 is TGCGCCAGCAGTACTAGCGGGACTAGATACAATGAGCAGTTCTTC.

The chain recombines TRBV11-2 with TRBJ2-3, with a tentative D call TRBD1 (6 bases). V dropped 5 bases and J dropped 4 bases, with 22 bases sitting between them. The CDR3 contains 17 residues. Germline CDR1 SGHAT, CDR2 FQNNGV. Here the CDR3 reads CASSAPTPTGTSDTQYF. Written as DNA, the CDR3 is TGTGCCAGCAGCGCCCCCACCCCGACAGGAACTTCAGATACGCAGTATTTT.

The chain couples TRBV9 to TRBJ2-1; possibly TRBD2 for D (5 bases). CDR1 is SGDLS and CDR2 is YYNGEE in the germline V gene. The CDR3 has 16 amino acids. V gave up 3 bases and J gave up 3 bases, with 16 bases separating them. The CDR3 sequence is CASSGSSSRYYNEQFF. The CDR3 nucleotides are TGTGCCAGCAGCGGTTCTTCTAGCAGATACTACAATGAGCAGTTCTTC. Filled out from reference TRBV9 and TRBJ2-1, the complete variable domain reads DSGVTQTPKHLITATGQRVTLRCSPRSGDLSVYWYQQSLDQGLQFLIQYYNGEERAKGNILERFSAQQFPDLHSELNLSSLELGDSALYFCASSGSSSRYYNEQFFGPGTRLTVL.

This clone was seen a handful of times. The rearrangement joins TRBV19 to TRBJ1-6, with D unresolved. This CDR3 has 16 residues. V gave up 5 bases and J gave up 6 bases, with 17 bases separating them. The germline CDR1 and CDR2 sequences are LNHDA and SQIVND (reference sequence). The CDR3 loop reads CASSLSFDGINSPLHF. The DNA for the CDR3 is TGTGCCAGTAGTTTATCCTTTGACGGGATTAATTCACCCCTCCACTTT.